A single sample gave rise to the 22 T cell receptor beta chains below, sequenced in a study of cytotoxic CD8 clonotypes in ibrutinib-treated CLL. The repertoire was sequenced with immunoSEQ multiplex PCR; TCRdb's copy has only in-frame clones and lacks some. The sample yields over 65,000 clones, more than 75% seen once. Sequencing was performed on PBMCs, taken after 12 months of ibrutinib treatment. The source of these receptors is a human donor with chronic lymphocytic leukemia.

The chain employs TRBV25-1 and TRBJ2-1, with D tentatively TRBD2 (7 bases). Germline V lookup: CDR1 MGHDK, CDR2 SYGVNS. This CDR3 has 17 amino acids. V was pared by 4 bases and J by 3 bases, with 19 bases between. CDR3 sequence (DNA): TGTGCCAGCAGTGCGGGGGGTACGGGGGCGAGCTACAATGAGCAGTTCTTC. It is translated as CASSAGGTGASYNEQFF.

This chain uses TRBV6-1 with TRBJ1-5, with a weak D call TRBD1 (5 bases). Between the trimmed V and J ends, which lost 10 bases and 7 bases, there was a span of 17 bases. This CDR3 contains 13 residues. Looked up from germline, CDR1 is MNHNS and CDR2 is SASEGT. In DNA, the CDR3 is TGTGCCATAGGCTGGGGGGTAGGGCAGCCCCAGCATTTT. Translating it yields CAIGWGVGQPQHF.

The sample holds a few counts of this clone. The chain links TRBV6-5 to TRBJ2-7; no clear D gene. The CDR3 contains 14 residues. Germline CDR1 and CDR2: MNHEY and SVGAGI. Deletions cut 0 bases from V and 3 bases from J, with 9 bases between. In nucleotides, the CDR3 is TGTGCCAGCAGTTACTCTCTGGCCAACTACGAGCAGTACTTC. Its translation is CASSYSLANYEQYF.

The rearrangement links TRBV4-3 to TRBJ2-5, with TRBD2 matching 7 bases. Germline trimming cut 1 base from V and 5 bases from J; bases unmatched to any gene: 7. Germline CDR1 reads LGHNA; CDR2 reads YSLEER. The CDR3 covers 15 residues. CDR3 sequence (DNA): TGCGCCAGCAGCCAAGTAGCGGGTTTCCTGGAGACCCAGTACTTC. This codes for CASSQVAGFLETQYF.

This clone has more than one count but fewer than ten. This chain links TRBV18 with TRBJ1-6; tentative D call: TRBD1 (6 bases). The germline CDR1 and CDR2 sequences are KGHSH and LQKENI. V shed 5 bases and J shed 7 bases, with 15 bases lying between them. This CDR3 has 15 amino acids. CDR3 loop: CASSIHREVNSPLHF. CDR3 bases: TGTGCCAGCTCAATACACAGGGAAGTGAATTCACCCCTCCACTTT.

This clone was seen more than once but under ten times. The rearrangement links TRBV7-2 to TRBJ2-5; 8 bases map to TRBD1. The V gene end was trimmed by 5 bases and the J gene end by 4 bases; junction bases not matched to a gene: 6. This CDR3 comprises 14 residues. CDR1 and CDR2 from the germline V gene are SGHTA and FQGNSA. In DNA form, the CDR3 reads TGTGCCAGCAGCCCCGGACAGGGTGGAGAGACCCAGTACTTC. As protein: CASSPGQGGETQYF. Variable domain in full (rest from reference TRBV7-2 and TRBJ2-5): GAGVSQSPSNKVTEKGKDVELRCDPISGHTALYWYRQSLGQGLEFLIYFQGNSAPDKSGLPSDRFSAERTGGSVSTLTIQRTQQEDSAVYLCASSPGQGGETQYFGPGTRLLVL.

The gene calls are TRBV4-2 and TRBJ2-1; D might be TRBD2 (6 bases). Trimming pared 1 base from V and 4 bases from J, leaving 23 bases between. Germline values: CDR1 LGHNA, CDR2 YNFKEQ. This CDR3 region has 19 residues. The CDR3 reads CASSQAPSIGGMGYNEQFF. The CDR3 bases are TGTGCCAGCAGCCAAGCTCCATCTATCGGGGGAATGGGGTACAATGAGCAGTTCTTC.

V and J are TRBV10-3 and TRBJ1-3; D is unclear. Germline V gene data show CDR1 as ENHRY and CDR2 as SYGVKD. The CDR3 runs to 12 residues. Trimming removed 2 bases from V and 4 bases from J, with 3 bases in between. The CDR3 DNA reads TGTGCCATCAGTGAGGGGGGAAACACCATATATTTT. It translates to CAISEGGNTIYF.

The table lists this clone with a few counts. The chain's CDR3 is CASSPGQGTTNEKLFF. In nucleotides, the CDR3 is TGCGCCAGCAGCCCAGGACAGGGGACAACTAATGAAAAACTGTTTTTT. The chain has TRBV5-1 and TRBJ1-4; 9 nucleotides align to TRBD1. The CDR3 has 16 residues. With V trimmed by 4 bases and J by 0 bases, 4 bases remained unmatched. Per germline, CDR1 SGHRS and CDR2 YFSETQ.

The sample holds one count of this clone. This chain joins TRBV27 and TRBJ2-7, with a possible D match to TRBD2 (5 bases). The CDR3 sequence is 14 residues long. Trimming pared 4 bases from V and 0 bases from J, leaving 10 bases between. Per the germline V gene, CDR1 is MNHEY and CDR2 is SMNVEV (reference sequence). CDR3 protein: CASSYLGLSYEQYF. CDR3 coding DNA: TGTGCCAGCAGTTATCTCGGACTCTCCTACGAGCAGTACTTC.

The chain combines TRBV7-9 with TRBJ1-6, with 8 bases fitting TRBD1. V gave up 5 bases and J gave up 7 bases; unmatched junction bases: 4. The CDR3 is 14 amino acids. Germline assignment: CDR1 SEHNR and CDR2 FQNEAQ (reference sequence). The CDR3 here is CASSPRQGNSPLHF. In nucleotides, the CDR3 is TGTGCCAGCAGCCCCAGACAGGGGAATTCACCCCTCCACTTT.

This sequence joins TRBV6-5 and TRBJ1-2; D is possibly TRBD1 (5 bases). The V end was cut by 6 bases, the J end by 3 bases, with 8 bases between. The CDR3 is made up of 12 amino acids. The germline gives CDR1 MNHEY, CDR2 SVGAGI. In nucleotides, the CDR3 is TGTGCCAGCAGAGGGGTCTACTATGGCTACACCTTC. This sequence encodes CASRGVYYGYTF.

V is TRBV6-6 and J is TRBJ1-5, with a weak D call TRBD1 (5 bases). Germline CDR1 and CDR2: MNHNY and SVGAGI (reference sequence). This CDR3 spans 14 amino acids. V was trimmed by 7 bases and J by 4 bases, leaving 14 bases between them. CDR3 residues: CASTLSGGNQPQHF. The CDR3 DNA sequence: TGTGCCAGCACCCTCTCGGGGGGAAATCAGCCCCAGCATTTT.

The J gene is TRBJ2-2, the V gene TRBV9; unclear D gene. V lost 0 bases and J 2 bases, leaving 2 bases between the germline ends. The CDR3 contains 13 residues. Per the germline V gene, CDR1 is SGDLS and CDR2 is YYNGEE. The CDR3 region is CASSVGNTGELFF. CDR3 DNA: TGTGCCAGCAGCGTAGGTAACACCGGGGAGCTGTTTTTT.

Worth noting for this clone: At one of its ends the junction is not consistent with the germline gene, which may arise from a read error. The gene calls are TRBV10-3 and TRBJ1-2; 7 bases map to TRBD1. The CDR3 consists of 14 residues. The germline V gene encodes CDR1 ENHRY and CDR2 SYGVKD. CDR3 DNA: TGTGCCAGCAGTTACCGACAGGGCGGGTATGGCTACACCTTC. Translated, it gives CASSYRQGGYGYTF.

The genes are TRBV19 and TRBJ1-2; 10 nucleotides line up with TRBD1. The CDR3 runs to 15 residues. V was pared by 9 bases and J by 8 bases, with 15 bases of the junction left unmatched. The germline CDR1 and CDR2 sequences are LNHDA and SQIVND (reference sequence). The CDR3 nucleotides read TGTGCCAGCCTCTTTCCGGGACAGGGGTTTCGGGGCTACACCTTC. Translation: CASLFPGQGFRGYTF.

The DNA of the CDR3 is TGTGCCAGTAAGGTAGCCAACTCTGGAAACACCATATATTTT. As protein: CASKVANSGNTIYF. The gene calls are TRBV19 and TRBJ1-3, with D unclear. The CDR3 covers 14 residues. With 7 bases removed from V and 0 bases from J, the gap between germline ends came to 10 bases. Germline CDR1 is LNHDA and CDR2 is SQIVND (reference sequence). Together with reference TRBV19 and TRBJ1-3, the CDR3 gives the full variable domain: DGGITQSPKYLFRKEGQNVTLSCEQNLNHDAMYWYRQDPGQGLRLIYYSQIVNDFQKGDIAEGYSVSREKKESFPLTVTSAQKNPTAFYLCASKVANSGNTIYFGEGSWLTVV.

The rearrangement links TRBV13 to TRBJ2-1, with D maybe TRBD2 (7 bases). V lost 4 bases and J lost 6, with 13 bases in between. The CDR3 runs 14 residues. CDR1 and CDR2 (germline): PRHDT, FYEKMQ (reference sequence). CDR3 DNA sequence: TGTGCCAGCAGCTCGGGGGGCGGCGGCAATGAGCAGTTCTTC. This encodes CASSSGGGGNEQFF.

The chain has TRBV28 and TRBJ1-2; D is unresolved. V shed 3 bases and J shed 3 bases, with 5 bases lying between them. The CDR3 has 12 residues. Germline CDR1 and CDR2: MDHEN and SYDVKM. In nucleotides, the CDR3 is TGTGCCAGCAGTTTGGGAGACTATGGCTACACCTTC. Residues: CASSLGDYGYTF.

CDR3 protein: CASRRTGDYGYTF. CDR3 nucleotides: TGTGCCAGCAGACGCACAGGGGACTATGGCTACACCTTC. The gene calls are TRBV7-8 and TRBJ1-2, with 7 bases that match TRBD1. The CDR3 is 13 residues long. The junction had 4 bases not matched to a gene; V was cut back by 6 bases and J by 3 bases. Germline CDR1 reads SGHVS; CDR2 reads FQNEAQ.

In this sample, this clone turned up once. The chain combines TRBV2 with TRBJ1-1; 7 positions agree with TRBD1. The CDR3 consists of 16 residues. The V and J ends lost 5 bases and 0 bases, in that order; junction bases with no gene match: 9. Germline V gene lookup returns CDR1 SNHLY and CDR2 FYNNEI. CDR3 sequence: CASSPTGAFMNTEAFF. The CDR3 bases are TGTGCCAGCAGTCCAACAGGGGCGTTCATGAACACTGAAGCTTTCTTT.

V usage is TRBV10-3 and J usage is TRBJ2-7; no clear D. Germline CDR1 reads ENHRY; CDR2 reads SYGVKD. The CDR3 has 14 amino acids. V was shortened by 2 bases and J by 2 bases, with 10 bases between the two germline ends. CDR3 DNA: TGTGCCATCAGTGAGGGTCCCGGAACCTACGAGCAGTACTTC. Amino acid sequence: CAISEGPGTYEQYF.